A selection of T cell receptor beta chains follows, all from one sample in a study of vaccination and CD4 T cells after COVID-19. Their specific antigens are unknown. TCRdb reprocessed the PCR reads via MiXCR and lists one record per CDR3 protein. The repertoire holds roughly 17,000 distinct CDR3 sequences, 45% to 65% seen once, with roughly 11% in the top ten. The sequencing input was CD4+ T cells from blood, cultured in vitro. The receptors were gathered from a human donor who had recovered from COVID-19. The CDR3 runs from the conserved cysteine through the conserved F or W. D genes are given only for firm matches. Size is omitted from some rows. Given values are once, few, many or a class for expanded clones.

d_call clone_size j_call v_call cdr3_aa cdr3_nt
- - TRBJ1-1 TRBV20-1 CSARWAGMNTEAFF TGCAGTGCTAGATGGGCAGGGATGAACACTGAAGCTTTCTTT
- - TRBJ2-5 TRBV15 CATSRAPEVLGETQYF TGTGCCACCAGCAGAGCCCCCGAGGTGCTAGGGGAGACCCAGTACTTC
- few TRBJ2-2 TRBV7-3 CASRAGSAGELFF TGTGCCAGCAGAGCAGGGAGCGCCGGGGAGCTGTTTTTT
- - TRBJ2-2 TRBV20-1 CSARDPSNTGELFF TGCAGTGCGAGGGATCCTTCGAACACCGGGGAGCTGTTTTTT
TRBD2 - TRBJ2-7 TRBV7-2 CASSYIPSGIYEQYF TGTGCCAGCAGCTACATTCCTAGCGGGATATACGAGCAGTACTTC
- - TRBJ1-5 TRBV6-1 CASSEWGRGEGPQHF TGTGCCAGCAGTGAATGGGGTAGGGGCGAAGGCCCCCAGCATTTT
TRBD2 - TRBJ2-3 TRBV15 CATSRGLAGGDTQYF TGTGCCACCAGCAGGGGACTAGCGGGAGGCGATACGCAGTATTTT
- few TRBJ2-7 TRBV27 CASSWAPTGPYEQYF TGTGCCAGCAGTTGGGCGCCGACAGGACCCTACGAGCAGTACTTC
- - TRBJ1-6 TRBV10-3 CAISDINQGALSISPLHF TGTGCCATCAGCGACATAAACCAAGGGGCTCTTTCCATTTCACCCCTCCACTTT
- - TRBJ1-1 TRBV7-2 CASSLGGGALNTEAFF TGTGCCAGCAGCTTAGGGGGCGGGGCCCTGAACACTGAAGCTTTCTTT
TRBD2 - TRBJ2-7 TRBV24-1 CATSDSRLAGGFEQYF TGTGCCACCAGTGATTCCCGACTAGCGGGAGGGTTCGAGCAGTACTTC
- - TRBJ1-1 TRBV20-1 CSAPDGLNTEAFF TGCAGTGCTCCCGACGGGCTGAACACTGAAGCTTTCTTT
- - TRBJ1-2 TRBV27 CASSLSRLGGYTF TGTGCCAGCAGTTTATCGCGACTGGGTGGCTACACCTTC
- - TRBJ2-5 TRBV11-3 CASSLVDETQYF TGTGCCAGCAGCTTAGTCGATGAGACCCAGTACTTC
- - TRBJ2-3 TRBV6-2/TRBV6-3 CASSSGYLRTQYF TGTGCCAGCAGTAGCGGATACCTTCGTACGCAGTATTTT
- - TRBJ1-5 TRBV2 CASSEWGDQPQHF TGTGCCAGCAGTGAATGGGGGGATCAGCCCCAGCATTTT
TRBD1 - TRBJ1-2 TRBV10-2 CASRGPGQSYGYTF TGCGCCAGCAGAGGACCGGGACAGAGCTATGGCTACACCTTC
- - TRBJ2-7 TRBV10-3 CAIKAETGSYEQYF TGTGCCATCAAGGCAGAGACAGGATCCTACGAGCAGTACTTC
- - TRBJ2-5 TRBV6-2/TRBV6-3 CASSSAETQYF TGTGCCAGCAGTTCGGCGGAGACCCAGTACTTC
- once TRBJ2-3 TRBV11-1 CASSLEGFGLNTQYF TGTGCCAGCAGCTTAGAAGGTTTCGGACTTAATACGCAGTATTTT
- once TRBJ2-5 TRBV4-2 CASSQEPFQETQYF TGTGCCAGCAGCCAAGAACCTTTCCAAGAGACCCAGTACTTC
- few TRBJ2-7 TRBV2 CASSRQDYEQYF TGTGCCAGCAGTCGACAGGACTACGAGCAGTACTTC
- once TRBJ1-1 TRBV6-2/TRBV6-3 CASSYSGGTEAFF TGTGCCAGCAGTTACTCTGGGGGCACTGAAGCTTTCTTT